The clone carrying this T cell receptor beta chain has only a few counts. The target antigen is unknown. At the DNA level, this CDR3 is encoded by other sequences in the same sample as well. Sequenced material consisted of expressed TCRB transcripts (all of the isolated RNA was reverse transcribed). Sequenced by immunoSEQ multiplex PCR; TCRdb stores in-frame clones only, minus some. The sample consists of over 700,000 clones, 15% to 20% of them appearing once. The data stem from a study of beta chain features in type 1 diabetes. Study observations and caveats: VDJ junctions from patients with type 1 diabetes contained fewer insertions and more deletions.

The CDR3 has 15 amino acids. V dropped 1 base and J dropped 0 bases, with 7 bases sitting between them. Germline CDR1 and CDR2: LNHDA and SQIVND (reference sequence). The specimen was naive CD4+ T cells from blood. The clonotype was recovered from a woman between 18 and 29 years old in good health. This chain connects TRBV19 to TRBJ2-1; no firm D call. CDR3 nucleotide sequence: TGTGCCAGTAGTATAGCCTCAAGCTCCTACAATGAGCAGTTCTTC. Protein sequence: CASSIASSSYNEQFF.